What follows is one T cell receptor beta chain and its context. Antigen: not known. Relative to the germline gene, one junction end is altered; a read error may explain this. This sample is part of a study of tumor-infiltrating lymphocytes in primary liver carcinoma. Whole-study findings and limits: Tumor top-250-clone fractions significantly exceeded those of blood (p = 0.039). Tumor-adjacent and tumor-blood pairs shared a smaller degree of overlap than tumor region pairs.

RNA isolated from unsorted whole blood supplied the blood RNA, with germline DNA also extracted. Making TCR beta cDNA involved around 500 ng total RNA and a constant-region primer. Construction of TCR beta libraries relied on three successive nested multiplex PCR rounds employing slightly modified ARM-PCR. MiXCR, applied by TCRdb to the multiplex PCR reads, yields one record per CDR3 protein. The data contain 310,000 or so distinct CDR3 sequences, less than 70% of them singletons. This TCR was recovered from a man in his forties with primary liver carcinoma and hepatitis B virus infection. Sequenced input: peripheral blood.

The CDR3, as DNA: TGTGCAAGCAGTTACCGGTACAGGGGGCAGAACACTGAAGCTTTCTTT. It specifies CASSYRYRGQNTEAFF. The V gene is TRBV6-5, the J gene TRBJ1-1; 9 nucleotides line up with TRBD1. The CDR3 loop spans 16 amino acids. From germline, CDR1 is MNHEY and CDR2 SVGAGI.